This T cell receptor (beta chain) was captured by sequencing in a study of radiotherapy plus CTLA-4 blockade in lung cancer. Findings and limits, study-wide: TCR clones of tumor origin grew in blood after radiotherapy plus ipilimumab.

With 6 bases clipped from V and 1 base from J, the junction kept 1 base outside the gene matches. The CDR3 is 14 residues long. Germline CDR1 is SQVTM and CDR2 is ANQGSEA. Produced via immunoSEQ multiplex PCR; TCRdb's table is partial and in-frame only. This table holds more than 50,000 clones, 65% to 85% found once. Note on this clone: No antigen is known for it.

The specimen was peripheral blood, collected from a patient treated with radiotherapy plus ipilimumab. V usage is TRBV29-1 and J usage is TRBJ2-2, with TRBD2 matching over 11 bases. The receptor's source is a human donor with non-small cell lung cancer who had a complete response to radiotherapy plus ipilimumab. The CDR3 nucleotides read TGCAGCGTGGGGACTAGCGGGAACACCGGGGAGCTGTTTTTT. Its translation: CSVGTSGNTGELFF.